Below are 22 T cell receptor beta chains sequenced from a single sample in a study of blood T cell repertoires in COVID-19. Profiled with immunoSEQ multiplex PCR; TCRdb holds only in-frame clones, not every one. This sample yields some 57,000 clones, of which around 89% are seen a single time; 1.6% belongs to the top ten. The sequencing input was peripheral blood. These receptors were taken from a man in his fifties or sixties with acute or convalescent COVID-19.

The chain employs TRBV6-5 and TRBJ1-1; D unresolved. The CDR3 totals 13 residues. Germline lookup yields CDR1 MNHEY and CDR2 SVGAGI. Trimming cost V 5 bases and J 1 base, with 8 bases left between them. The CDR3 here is CASSIQSNTEAFF. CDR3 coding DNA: TGTGCCAGCAGTATACAGTCGAACACTGAAGCTTTCTTT.

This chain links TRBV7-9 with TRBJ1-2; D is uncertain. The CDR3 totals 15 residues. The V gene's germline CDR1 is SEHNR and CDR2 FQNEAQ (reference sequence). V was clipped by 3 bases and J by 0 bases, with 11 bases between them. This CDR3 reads CASSFSGSANYGYTF. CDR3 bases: TGTGCCAGCAGCTTTTCGGGGTCGGCTAACTATGGCTACACCTTC.

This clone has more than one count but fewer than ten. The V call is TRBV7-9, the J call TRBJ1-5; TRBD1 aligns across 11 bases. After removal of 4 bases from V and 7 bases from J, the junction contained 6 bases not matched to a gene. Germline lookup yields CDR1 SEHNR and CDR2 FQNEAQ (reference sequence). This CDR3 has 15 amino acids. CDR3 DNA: TGTGCCAGCAGCTCGGACAGGGGGCCTGGGCAGCCCCAGCATTTT. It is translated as CASSSDRGPGQPQHF.

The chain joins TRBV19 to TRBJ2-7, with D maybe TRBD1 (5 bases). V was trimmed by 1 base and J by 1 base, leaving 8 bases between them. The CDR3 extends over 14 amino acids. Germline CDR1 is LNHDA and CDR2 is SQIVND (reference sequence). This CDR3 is CASSIADTSYEQYF. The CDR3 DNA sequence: TGTGCCAGTAGTATAGCGGACACTTCCTACGAGCAGTACTTC.

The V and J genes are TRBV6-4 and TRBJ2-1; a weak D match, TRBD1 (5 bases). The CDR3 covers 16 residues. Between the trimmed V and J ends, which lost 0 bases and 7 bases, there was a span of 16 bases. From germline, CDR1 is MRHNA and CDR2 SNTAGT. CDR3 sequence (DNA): TGTGCCAGCAGTGACTCGAGCCCAGGGAAGGGTAATGAGCAGTTCTTC. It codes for CASSDSSPGKGNEQFF.

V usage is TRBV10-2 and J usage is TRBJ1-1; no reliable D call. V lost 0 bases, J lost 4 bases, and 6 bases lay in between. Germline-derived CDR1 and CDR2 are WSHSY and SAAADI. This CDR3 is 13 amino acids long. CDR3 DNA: TGCGCCAGCAGTGAGTCGGCAGGCACTGAAGCTTTCTTT. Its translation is CASSESAGTEAFF.

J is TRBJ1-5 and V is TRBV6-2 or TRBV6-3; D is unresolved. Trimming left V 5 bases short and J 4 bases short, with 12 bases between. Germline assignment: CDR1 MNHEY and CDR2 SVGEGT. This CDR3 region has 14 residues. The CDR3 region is CASSGGLFNQPQHF. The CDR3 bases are TGTGCCAGCAGTGGAGGACTGTTTAATCAGCCCCAGCATTTT.

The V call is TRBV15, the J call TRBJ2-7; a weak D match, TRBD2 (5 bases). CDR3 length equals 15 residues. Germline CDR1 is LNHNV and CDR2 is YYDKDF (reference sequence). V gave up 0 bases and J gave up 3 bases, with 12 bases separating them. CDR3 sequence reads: CATSRERASDYEQYF. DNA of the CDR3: TGTGCCACCAGCAGAGAGCGGGCCAGCGACTACGAGCAGTACTTC.

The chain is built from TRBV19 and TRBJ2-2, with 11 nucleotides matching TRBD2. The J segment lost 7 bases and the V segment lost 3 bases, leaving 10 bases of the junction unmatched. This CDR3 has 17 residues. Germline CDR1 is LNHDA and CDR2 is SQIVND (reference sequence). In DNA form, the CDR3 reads TGTGCCAGTAGTATTGTAGCGGGGGGGCCGCGAGTCGGGGAGCTGTTTTTT. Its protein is CASSIVAGGPRVGELFF.

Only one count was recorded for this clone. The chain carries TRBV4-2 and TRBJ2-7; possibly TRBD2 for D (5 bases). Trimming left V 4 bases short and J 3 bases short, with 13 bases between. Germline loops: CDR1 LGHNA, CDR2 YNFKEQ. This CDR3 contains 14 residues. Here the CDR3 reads CASSPGSALYEQYF. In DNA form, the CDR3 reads TGTGCCAGCAGCCCGGGTAGCGCCCTCTACGAGCAGTACTTC.

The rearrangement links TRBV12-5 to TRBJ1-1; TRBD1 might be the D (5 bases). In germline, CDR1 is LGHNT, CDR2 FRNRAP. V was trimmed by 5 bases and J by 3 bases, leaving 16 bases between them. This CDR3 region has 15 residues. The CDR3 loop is CASGLLRGGDTEAFF. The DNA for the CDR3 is TGTGCTAGTGGTCTCCTACGTGGGGGGGACACTGAAGCTTTCTTT.

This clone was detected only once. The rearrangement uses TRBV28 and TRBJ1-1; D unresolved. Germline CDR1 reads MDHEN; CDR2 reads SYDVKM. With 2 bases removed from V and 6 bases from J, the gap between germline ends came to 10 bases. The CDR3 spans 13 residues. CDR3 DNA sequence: TGTGCCAGCAGTTTAAGTTTCACAGCTGAAGCTTTCTTT. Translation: CASSLSFTAEAFF.

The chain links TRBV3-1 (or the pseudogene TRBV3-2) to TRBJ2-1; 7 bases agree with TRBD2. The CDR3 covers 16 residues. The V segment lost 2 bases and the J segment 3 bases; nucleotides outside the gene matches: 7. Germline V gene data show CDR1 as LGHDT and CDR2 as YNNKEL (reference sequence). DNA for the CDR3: TGTGCCAGCAGCCAACACAGCGGGGTTATCTACAATGAGCAGTTCTTC. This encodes CASSQHSGVIYNEQFF.

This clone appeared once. CDR3 protein: CASSQDGTGGRSSQNEQFF. The CDR3 DNA reads TGTGCCAGCTCCCAGGACGGGACAGGGGGCCGCTCTTCCCAAAATGAGCAGTTCTTC. This rearrangement joins TRBV18 to TRBJ2-1; TRBD1 matches 12 bases. Germline V gene data show CDR1 as KGHSH and CDR2 as LQKENI. After removal of 6 bases from V and 7 bases from J, the junction contained 19 bases not matched to a gene. This CDR3 is 19 amino acids long.

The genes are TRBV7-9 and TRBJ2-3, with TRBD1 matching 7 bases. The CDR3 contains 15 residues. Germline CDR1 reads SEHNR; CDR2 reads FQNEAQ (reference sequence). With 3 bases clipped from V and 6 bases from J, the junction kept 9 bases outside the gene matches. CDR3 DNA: TGTGCCAGCAGCTTTTATGAGGGGGCCTTGGATACGCAGTATTTT. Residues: CASSFYEGALDTQYF.

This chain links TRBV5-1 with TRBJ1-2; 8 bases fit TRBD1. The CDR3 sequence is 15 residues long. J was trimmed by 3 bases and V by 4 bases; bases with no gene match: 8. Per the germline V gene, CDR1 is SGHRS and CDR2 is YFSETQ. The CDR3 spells CASSRTGNWDYGYTF. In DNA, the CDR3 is TGCGCCAGCAGCCGGACAGGGAATTGGGACTATGGCTACACCTTC.

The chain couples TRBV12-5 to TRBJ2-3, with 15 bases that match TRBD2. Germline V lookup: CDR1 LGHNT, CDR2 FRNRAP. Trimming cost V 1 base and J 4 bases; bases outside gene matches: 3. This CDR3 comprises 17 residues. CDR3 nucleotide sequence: TGTGCTAGTGGTTTGGGAAGGACTAGCGGGGGGGCAGATACGCAGTATTTT. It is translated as CASGLGRTSGGADTQYF. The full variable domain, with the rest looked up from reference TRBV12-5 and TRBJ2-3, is DARVTQTPRHKVTEMGQEVTMRCQPILGHNTVFWYRQTMMQGLELLAYFRNRAPLDDSGMPKDRFSAEMPDATLATLKIQPSEPRDSAVYFCASGLGRTSGGADTQYFGPGTRLTVL.

In DNA form, the CDR3 reads TGTGCCAGCAGCCAAGAAAGAGGGACTGAGTATAATTCACCCCTCCACTTT. It translates to CASSQERGTEYNSPLHF. This chain uses TRBV14 with TRBJ1-6, with D tentatively TRBD1 (5 bases). Trimming shortened V by 0 bases and J by 4 bases, and 13 bases separated the two germline ends. The CDR3 is 17 residues long. The V gene's germline CDR1 is SGHDN and CDR2 FVKESK.

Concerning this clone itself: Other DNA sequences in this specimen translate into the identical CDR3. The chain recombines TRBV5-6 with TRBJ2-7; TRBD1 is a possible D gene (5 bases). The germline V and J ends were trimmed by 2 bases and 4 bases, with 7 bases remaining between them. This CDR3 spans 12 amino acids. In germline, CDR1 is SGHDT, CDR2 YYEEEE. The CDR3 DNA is TGTGCCAGCAGCTTTCAGGGTTACGAGCAGTACTTC. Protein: CASSFQGYEQYF.

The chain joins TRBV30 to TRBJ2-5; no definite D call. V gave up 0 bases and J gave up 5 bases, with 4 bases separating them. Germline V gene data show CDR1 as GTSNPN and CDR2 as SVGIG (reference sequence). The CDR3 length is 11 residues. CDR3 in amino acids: CAWSVRETQYF. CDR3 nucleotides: TGTGCCTGGAGTGTTCGGGAGACCCAGTACTTC.

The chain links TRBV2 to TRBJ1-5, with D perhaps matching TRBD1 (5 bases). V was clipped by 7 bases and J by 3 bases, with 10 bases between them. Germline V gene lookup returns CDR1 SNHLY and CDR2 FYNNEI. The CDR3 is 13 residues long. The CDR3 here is CASTRASNQPQHF. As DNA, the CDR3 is TGTGCCAGCACCAGGGCTTCCAATCAGCCCCAGCATTTT.

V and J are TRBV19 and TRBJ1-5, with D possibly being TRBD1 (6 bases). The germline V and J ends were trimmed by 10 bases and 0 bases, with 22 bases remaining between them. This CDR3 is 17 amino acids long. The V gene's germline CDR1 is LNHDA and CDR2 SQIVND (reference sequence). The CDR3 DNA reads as TGTGCCACCCAGGGGACGCCTAGGATCTATAGCAATCAGCCCCAGCATTTT. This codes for CATQGTPRIYSNQPQHF. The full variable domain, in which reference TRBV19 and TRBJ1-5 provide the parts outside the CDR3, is DGGITQSPKYLFRKEGQNVTLSCEQNLNHDAMYWYRQDPGQGLRLIYYSQIVNDFQKGDIAEGYSVSREKKESFPLTVTSAQKNPTAFYLCATQGTPRIYSNQPQHFGDGTRLSIL.